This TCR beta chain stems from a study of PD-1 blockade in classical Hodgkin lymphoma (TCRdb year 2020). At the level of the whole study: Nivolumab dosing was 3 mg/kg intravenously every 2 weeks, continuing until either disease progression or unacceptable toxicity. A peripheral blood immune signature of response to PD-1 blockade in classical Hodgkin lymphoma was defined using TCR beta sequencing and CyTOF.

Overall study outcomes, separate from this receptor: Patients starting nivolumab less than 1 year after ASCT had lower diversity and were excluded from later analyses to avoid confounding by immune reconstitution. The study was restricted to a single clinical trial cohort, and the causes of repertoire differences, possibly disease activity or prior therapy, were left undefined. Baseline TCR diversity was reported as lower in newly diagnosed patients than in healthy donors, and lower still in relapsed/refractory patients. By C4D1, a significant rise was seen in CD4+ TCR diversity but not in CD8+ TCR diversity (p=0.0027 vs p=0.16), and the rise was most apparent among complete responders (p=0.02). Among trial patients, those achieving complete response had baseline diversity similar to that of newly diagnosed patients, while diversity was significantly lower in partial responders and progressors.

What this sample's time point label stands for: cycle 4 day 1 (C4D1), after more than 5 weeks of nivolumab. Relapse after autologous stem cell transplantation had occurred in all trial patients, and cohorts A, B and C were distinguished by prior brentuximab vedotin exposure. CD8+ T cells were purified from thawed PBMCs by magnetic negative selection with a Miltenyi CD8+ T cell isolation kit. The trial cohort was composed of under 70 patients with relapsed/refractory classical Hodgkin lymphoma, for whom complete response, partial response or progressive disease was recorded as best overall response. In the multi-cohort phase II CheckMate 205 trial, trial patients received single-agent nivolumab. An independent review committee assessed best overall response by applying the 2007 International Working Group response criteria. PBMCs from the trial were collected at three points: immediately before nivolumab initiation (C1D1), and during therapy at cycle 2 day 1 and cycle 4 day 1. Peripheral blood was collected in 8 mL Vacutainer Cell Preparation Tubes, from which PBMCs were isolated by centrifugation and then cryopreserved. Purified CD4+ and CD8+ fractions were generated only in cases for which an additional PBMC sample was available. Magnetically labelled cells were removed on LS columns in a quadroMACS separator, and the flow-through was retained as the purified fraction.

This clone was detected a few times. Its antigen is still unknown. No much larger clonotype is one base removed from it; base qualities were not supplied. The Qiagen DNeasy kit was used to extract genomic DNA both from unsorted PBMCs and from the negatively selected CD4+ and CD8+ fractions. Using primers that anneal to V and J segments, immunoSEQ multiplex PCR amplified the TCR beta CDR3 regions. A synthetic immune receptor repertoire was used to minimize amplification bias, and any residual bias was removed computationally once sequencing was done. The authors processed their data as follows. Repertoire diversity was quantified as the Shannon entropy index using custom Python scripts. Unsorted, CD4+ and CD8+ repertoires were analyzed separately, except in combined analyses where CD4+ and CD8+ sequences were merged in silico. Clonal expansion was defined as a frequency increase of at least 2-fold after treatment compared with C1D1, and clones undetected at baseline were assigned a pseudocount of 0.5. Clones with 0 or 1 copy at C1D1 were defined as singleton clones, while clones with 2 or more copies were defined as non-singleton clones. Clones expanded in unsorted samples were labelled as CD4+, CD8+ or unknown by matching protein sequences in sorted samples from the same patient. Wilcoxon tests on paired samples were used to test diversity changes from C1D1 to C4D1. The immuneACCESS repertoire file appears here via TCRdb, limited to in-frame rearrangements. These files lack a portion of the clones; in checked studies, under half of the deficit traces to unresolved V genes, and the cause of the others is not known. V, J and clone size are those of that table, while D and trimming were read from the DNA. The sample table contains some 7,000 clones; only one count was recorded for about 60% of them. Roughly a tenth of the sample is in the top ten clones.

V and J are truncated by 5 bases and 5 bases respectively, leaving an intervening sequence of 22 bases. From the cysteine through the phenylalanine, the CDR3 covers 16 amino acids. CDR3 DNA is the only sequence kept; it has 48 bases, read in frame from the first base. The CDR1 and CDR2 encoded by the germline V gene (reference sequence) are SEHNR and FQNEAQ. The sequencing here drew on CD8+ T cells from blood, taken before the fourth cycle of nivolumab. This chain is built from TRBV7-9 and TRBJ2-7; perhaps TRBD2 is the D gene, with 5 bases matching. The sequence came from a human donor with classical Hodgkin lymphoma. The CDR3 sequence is CASSLTNSGPADEQYF. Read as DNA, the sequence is TGTGCCAGCAGCCTGACGAACAGCGGACCCGCCGACGAGCAGTACTTC.